This entry concerns a single T cell receptor beta chain. Its specificity is unknown. This sample is drawn from a study of neoadjuvant nivolumab and ipilimumab in lung cancer. Overall study context: Nivolumab 3 mg/kg was given days 1, 15 and 29, plus ipilimumab 1 mg/kg day 1 in combination. Findings of the study overall: From pretherapy to surgery, tumor richness and clonality rose with dual therapy.

The CDR3 sequence is 14 residues long. Germline CDR1 reads MNHNS; CDR2 reads SASEGT. J was trimmed by 2 bases and V by 5 bases; bases with no gene match: 1. Using immunoSEQ multiplex PCR, the repertoire was profiled, and TCRdb retains in-frame clones only, with some absent. In the table there are 25,000 to 30,000 clones, roughly 76% of which are singletons. The genes are TRBV6-1 and TRBJ1-5, with 9 bases matching TRBD1. The sequences come from tumor tissue, collected after neoadjuvant nivolumab, alone or with ipilimumab, at or shortly before surgery. This clonotype was sampled from an adult with non-small cell lung cancer. CDR3 nucleotides: TGTGCCAGCAGTCGGACAGGGGGCAATCAGCCCCAGCATTTT. It specifies CASSRTGGNQPQHF.